These 9 T cell receptor beta chains were sequenced from one sample in a study of early T cells in non-severe SARS-CoV-2 infection. Each CDR3 protein gets one entry after TCRdb re-called the 5' RACE reads with MiXCR. Of more than 90,000 distinct CDR3 sequences listed, roughly 9.6% were seen once; the top ten hold around 5%. Sequenced input: whole blood. The receptor source for this set is an adult who was a healthcare worker with PCR-confirmed SARS-CoV-2 infection or an uninfected control (not recorded which).

The gene calls are TRBV5-1 and TRBJ1-1; weak D call: TRBD1 (5 bases). Deletions cut 3 bases from V and 6 bases from J, with 21 bases between. Germline V gene sequence: CDR1 SGHRS, CDR2 YFSETQ. CDR3 length: 16 amino acids. The CDR3 is CASSYLGGTVPSEAFF. CDR3 sequence (DNA): TGCGCCAGCAGCTACTTGGGGGGGACCGTCCCCTCTGAAGCTTTCTTT.

This clonotype has only a few counts. The genes are TRBV4-2 and TRBJ2-3, with D maybe TRBD2 (6 bases). The V end lost 0 bases, the J end lost 3 bases, and 10 bases lay between the germline ends. Germline CDR1 reads LGHNA; CDR2 reads YNFKEQ. This CDR3 is 15 amino acids long. The CDR3 protein is CASSQDTEGTDTQYF. CDR3 DNA sequence: TGTGCCAGCAGCCAAGACACGGAGGGGACAGATACGCAGTATTTT.

This clonotype was seen repeatedly, ten times or more. The genes are TRBV28 and TRBJ2-5; 9 nucleotides match TRBD2. The CDR3 totals 14 residues. V was clipped by 2 bases and J by 5 bases; unmatched bases: 3. CDR1 is MDHEN, CDR2 SYDVKM, per germline. CDR3 sequence reads: CASSLLSGRETQYF. The CDR3 DNA follows: TGTGCCAGCAGTTTACTGAGCGGGAGGGAGACCCAGTACTTC.

This clonotype was found a few times. The rearrangement joins TRBV6-4 to TRBJ2-5; D remains ambiguous. V lost 6 bases and J 4 bases, leaving 12 bases between the germline ends. The CDR3 sequence is 13 residues long. CDR1 and CDR2 from the germline V gene are MRHNA and SNTAGT. The CDR3 DNA sequence: TGTGCCAGCAGCGCCAATATGGGAGAGACCCAGTACTTC. Translated, it gives CASSANMGETQYF.

This clonotype appeared a few times. The gene calls are TRBV6-1 and TRBJ2-4; no clear D. Trimming took off 4 bases at V and 6 bases at J, with 13 bases between the two ends. Germline V gives CDR1 MNHNS, CDR2 SASEGT. CDR3 length: 14 amino acids. The CDR3 DNA reads as TGTGCCAGCAGTGGTCCTAAGGCCGGAAACATTCAGTACTTC. It translates to CASSGPKAGNIQYF.

The chain carries TRBV7-3 and TRBJ2-1; D remains unclear. The CDR3 consists of 16 residues. The V end lost 5 bases, the J end lost 0 bases, and 14 bases lay between the germline ends. From germline, CDR1 is SGHTA and CDR2 FQGTGA. Written as DNA, the CDR3 is TGTGCCAGCAGCCGGTCCCAGGTCAGCTCCTACAATGAGCAGTTCTTC. Encoded protein: CASSRSQVSSYNEQFF.

This clonotype came up a few times. V is TRBV29-1 and J is TRBJ1-5, with D maybe TRBD1 (6 bases). The V gene lost 3 bases and the J gene lost 6 bases, with 15 bases spanning the gap. This CDR3 has 14 amino acids. Germline CDR1 is SQVTM and CDR2 is ANQGSEA. The CDR3 DNA reads TGCAGCGTTGATTCGGGGGGCGAAAGTCAGCCCCAGCATTTT. This encodes CSVDSGGESQPQHF.

The chain combines TRBV5-6 with TRBJ2-7; possible D gene TRBD1, 6 bases. The CDR3 length is 15 residues. Trimming took off 4 bases at V and 2 bases at J, with 16 bases between the two ends. Germline CDR1 and CDR2: SGHDT and YYEEEE. Written as DNA, the CDR3 is TGTGCCAGCAGCCCAGCTTGGGGGCGGGCCTACGAGCAGTACTTC. Residues: CASSPAWGRAYEQYF.

This clonotype was detected ten times or more. This rearrangement joins TRBV5-1 to TRBJ2-7; 9 nucleotides agree with TRBD1. This CDR3 comprises 16 residues. Germline assignment: CDR1 SGHRS and CDR2 YFSETQ. The V segment lost 5 bases and the J segment 2 bases; nucleotides outside the gene matches: 11. CDR3 residues: CASSKGGQGPTYEQYF. The CDR3 DNA is TGCGCCAGCAGTAAAGGGGGACAGGGACCCACCTACGAGCAGTACTTC.